This paragraph reports one T cell receptor (beta chain). Its antigen is currently unknown. These data are taken from a study of cytomegalovirus exposure and HLA in healthy donors. Notes on the study in general: Common viral pathogens seemed to be connected with several of the most significant clusters, according to a later analysis. The authors later linked a missense DCLRE1C variant to TCR beta V- and J-gene trimming. The classifier reportedly diagnosed cytomegalovirus status with high specificity and sensitivity.

With 0 bases clipped from V and 4 bases from J, the junction kept 5 bases outside the gene matches. The CDR3 consists of 15 residues. Per the germline V gene, CDR1 is WNHNN and CDR2 is SYGVQD (reference sequence). The PCR was carried out with 60 Vbeta primers and 13 Jbeta primers. TCRdb keeps only in-frame clones here, not all; method: immunoSEQ multiplex PCR. The sample data list around 97,000 clones. This sequence originates from a man aged 35 to 55 in good health and CMV-seronegative. The V gene is TRBV10-1, the J gene TRBJ1-1; TRBD1 aligns across 7 bases. Sequenced sample: PBMCs. CDR3 loop: CASSESGRGPTEAFF. The DNA for the CDR3 is TGCGCCAGCAGTGAGTCGGGTAGGGGGCCCACTGAAGCTTTCTTT.